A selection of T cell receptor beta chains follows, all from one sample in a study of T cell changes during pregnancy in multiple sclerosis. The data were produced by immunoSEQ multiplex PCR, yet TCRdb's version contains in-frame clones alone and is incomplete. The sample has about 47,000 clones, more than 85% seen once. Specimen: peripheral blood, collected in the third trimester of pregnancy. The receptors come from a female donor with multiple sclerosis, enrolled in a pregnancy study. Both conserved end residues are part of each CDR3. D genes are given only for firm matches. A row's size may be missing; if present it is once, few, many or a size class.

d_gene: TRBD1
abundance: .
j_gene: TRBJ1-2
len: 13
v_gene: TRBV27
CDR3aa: CASSERQGQGYTF
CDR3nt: TGTGCCAGCAGTGAAAGACAGGGGCAAGGCTACACCTTC

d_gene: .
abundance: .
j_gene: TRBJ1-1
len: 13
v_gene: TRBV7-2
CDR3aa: CASSPQGNAEAFF
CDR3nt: TGTGCCAGCAGCCCCCAGGGGAACGCTGAAGCTTTCTTT

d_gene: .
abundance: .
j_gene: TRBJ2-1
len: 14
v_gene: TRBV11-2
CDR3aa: CASSLDGGSNEQFF
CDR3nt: TGTGCCAGCAGCTTAGACGGAGGGAGCAATGAGCAGTTCTTC

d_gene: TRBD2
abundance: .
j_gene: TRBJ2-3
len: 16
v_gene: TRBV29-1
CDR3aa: CSVGGLAGVGTDTQYF
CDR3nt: TGCAGCGTTGGGGGACTAGCGGGAGTGGGCACAGATACGCAGTATTTT

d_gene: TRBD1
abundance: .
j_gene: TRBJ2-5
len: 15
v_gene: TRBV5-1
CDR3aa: CASSYAGTGEETQYF
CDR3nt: TGCGCCAGCAGCTATGCCGGGACAGGGGAAGAGACCCAGTACTTC

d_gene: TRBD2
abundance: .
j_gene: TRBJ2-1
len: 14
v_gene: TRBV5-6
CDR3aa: CASSLGTSGPEQFF
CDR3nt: TGTGCCAGCAGCTTGGGGACTAGCGGTCCTGAGCAGTTCTTC

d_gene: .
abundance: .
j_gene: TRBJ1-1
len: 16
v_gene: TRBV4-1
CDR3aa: CASSQVALRGNTEAFF
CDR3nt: TGCGCCAGCAGCCAAGTTGCCCTCCGGGGGAACACTGAAGCTTTCTTT

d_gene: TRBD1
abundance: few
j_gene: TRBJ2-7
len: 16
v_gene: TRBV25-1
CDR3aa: CASSELIRDRGIEQYF
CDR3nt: TGTGCCAGCAGTGAACTTATTAGGGACAGGGGGATCGAGCAGTACTTC

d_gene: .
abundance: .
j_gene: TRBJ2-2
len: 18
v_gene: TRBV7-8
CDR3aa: CASSQSPGRGPNTGELFF
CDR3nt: TGTGCCAGCAGCCAGTCACCGGGCAGGGGCCCGAACACCGGGGAGCTGTTTTTT

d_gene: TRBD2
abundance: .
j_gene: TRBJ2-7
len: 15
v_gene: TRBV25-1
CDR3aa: CASSGEREGIYEQYF
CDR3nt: TGTGCCAGCAGTGGCGAGCGGGAGGGCATCTACGAGCAGTACTTC

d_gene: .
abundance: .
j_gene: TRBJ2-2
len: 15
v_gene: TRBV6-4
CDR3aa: CASSDSSRGTGELFF
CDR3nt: TGTGCCAGCAGTGACTCGAGTCGGGGCACCGGGGAGCTGTTTTTT

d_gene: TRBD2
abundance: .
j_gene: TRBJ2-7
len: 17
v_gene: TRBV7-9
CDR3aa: CASSLGGLAGDHYEQYF
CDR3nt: TGTGCCAGCAGCTTAGGAGGACTAGCGGGGGACCACTACGAGCAGTACTTC

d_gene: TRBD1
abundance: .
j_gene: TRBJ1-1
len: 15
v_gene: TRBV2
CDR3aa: CASRVQGARNTEAFF
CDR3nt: TGTGCCAGCAGGGTACAGGGGGCTAGGAACACTGAAGCTTTCTTT

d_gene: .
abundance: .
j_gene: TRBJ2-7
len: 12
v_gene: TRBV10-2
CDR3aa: CASSGLKYEQYF
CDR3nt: TGCGCCAGCAGTGGACTAAAATACGAGCAGTACTTC

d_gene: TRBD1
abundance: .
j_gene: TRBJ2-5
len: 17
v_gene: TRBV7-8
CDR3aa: CASSSTPTGAAQETQYF
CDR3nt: TGTGCCAGCAGCTCAACTCCGACAGGGGCCGCCCAAGAGACCCAGTACTTC

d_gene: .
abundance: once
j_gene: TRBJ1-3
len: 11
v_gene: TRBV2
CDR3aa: CASSEAVAVYF
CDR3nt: TGTGCCAGCAGTGAAGCGGTCGCGGTATATTTT

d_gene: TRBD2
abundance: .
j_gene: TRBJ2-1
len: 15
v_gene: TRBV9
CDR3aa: CASSDRAGGGNEQFF
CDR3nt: TGTGCCAGCAGCGACCGGGCGGGAGGAGGTAATGAGCAGTTCTTC